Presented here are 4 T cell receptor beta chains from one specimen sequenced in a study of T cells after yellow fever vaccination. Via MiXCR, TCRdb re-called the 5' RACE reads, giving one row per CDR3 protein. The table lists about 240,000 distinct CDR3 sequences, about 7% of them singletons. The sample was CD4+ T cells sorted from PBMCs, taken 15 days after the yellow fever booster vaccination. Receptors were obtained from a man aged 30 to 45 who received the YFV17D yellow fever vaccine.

The CDR3 sequence is CSVQRSSTDTQYF. CDR3 sequence (DNA): TGCAGCGTTCAGCGTTCGTCCACAGATACGCAGTATTTT. The V gene is TRBV29-1, the J gene TRBJ2-3; D remains ambiguous. The CDR3 length is 13 residues. The V gene's germline CDR1 is SQVTM and CDR2 ANQGSEA. Trimming shortened V by 5 bases and J by 2 bases, and 11 bases separated the two germline ends.

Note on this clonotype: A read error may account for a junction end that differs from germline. CDR3 in amino acids: CASSLSAGLANNIQYF. The CDR3 nucleotides read TGTGCCAGCAGTTTGAGCGCGGGACTAGCCAACAACATTCAGTACTTC. V usage is TRBV12-3 or TRBV12-4 and J usage is TRBJ2-4, with TRBD2 matching 9 bases. The CDR3 is made up of 16 amino acids.

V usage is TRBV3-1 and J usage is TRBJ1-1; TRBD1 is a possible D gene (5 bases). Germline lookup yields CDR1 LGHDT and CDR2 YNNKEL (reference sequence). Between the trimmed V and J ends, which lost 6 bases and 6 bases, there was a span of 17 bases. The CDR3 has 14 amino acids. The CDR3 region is CASRTKRGGSEAFF. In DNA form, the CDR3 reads TGTGCCAGCAGAACTAAGCGGGGGGGGTCTGAAGCTTTCTTT.

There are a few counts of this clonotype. The CDR3 loop reads CASMVGPDLYNEQFF. CDR3 in DNA: TGCGCCAGCATGGTTGGCCCGGACCTCTACAATGAGCAGTTCTTC. The chain has TRBV5-1 and TRBJ2-1, with no clear D. The CDR3 contains 15 residues. Germline V gene sequence: CDR1 SGHRS, CDR2 YFSETQ. Deletions cut 6 bases from V and 3 bases from J, with 16 bases between.